This entry concerns a single T cell receptor beta chain. This specimen belongs to a study of blood T cell repertoires in COVID-19. Turning to the study itself: PBMCs, B-cell-depleted T cells, or T cells provided the cDNA or gDNA that made up the material.

As originally analysed: Amplification of reference gene primers was used by the study to estimate nucleated cell counts. Profiling relied on immunoSEQ multiplex PCR, and the TCRdb table lists in-frame clones only, not all of them. V and J calls and clone size are as listed in that table; D and trimming were resolved from the DNA. Here the sample spans around 250,000 clones, about four fifths being singletons. The study recruited people aged roughly 18 to 100 years across approximately 24 US areas. People in the exposed group encountered a COVID-19 case within 2 weeks before entering the study. Between the trimmed V and J ends, which lost 1 base and 2 bases, there was a span of 12 bases. The CDR3 is 15 amino acids. Per the germline V gene, CDR1 is SGHRS and CDR2 is YFSETQ.

Material: PBMCs or T cells enriched from blood (not recorded which). The genes are TRBV5-1 and TRBJ2-5; tentatively, D is TRBD2 (5 bases). This clonotype was sampled from a middle-aged man who had been exposed to COVID-19. Here the CDR3 reads CASSLMGEVQETQYF. The CDR3 DNA follows: TGCGCCAGCAGCTTGATGGGAGAAGTACAAGAGACCCAGTACTTC.